Described below is a single T cell receptor beta chain sequence and its context. Clones were read by immunoSEQ multiplex PCR, and TCRdb kept only the in-frame ones, dropping some. The table shows around 66,000 clones, with around three quarters occurring only once. This sample stems from a study of blood T cell repertoires in COVID-19. The CDR3 sequence is 15 residues long. With 5 bases clipped from V and 5 bases from J, the junction kept 4 bases outside the gene matches. Germline CDR1 reads SGHTA; CDR2 reads FQGNSA. Source material: peripheral blood. This clonotype was sampled from a human donor in a cohort sampled during active COVID-19. This chain connects TRBV7-2 to TRBJ2-5; 14 bases are shared with TRBD2. The CDR3 loop reads CASSVGLAGGETQYF. DNA of the CDR3: TGTGCCAGCAGCGTAGGACTAGCGGGAGGTGAGACCCAGTACTTC.